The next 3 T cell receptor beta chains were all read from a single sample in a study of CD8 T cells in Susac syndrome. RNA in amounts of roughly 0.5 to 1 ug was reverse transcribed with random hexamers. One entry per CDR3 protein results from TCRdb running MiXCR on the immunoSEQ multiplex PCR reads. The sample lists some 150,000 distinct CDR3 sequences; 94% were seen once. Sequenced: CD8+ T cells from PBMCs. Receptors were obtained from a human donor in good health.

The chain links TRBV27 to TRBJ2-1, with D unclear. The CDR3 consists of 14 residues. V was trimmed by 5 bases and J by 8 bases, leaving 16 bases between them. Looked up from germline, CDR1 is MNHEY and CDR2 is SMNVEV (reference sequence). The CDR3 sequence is CASSPTGNYDEQFF. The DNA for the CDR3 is TGTGCCAGCAGTCCGACGGGCAATTACGATGAGCAGTTCTTC.

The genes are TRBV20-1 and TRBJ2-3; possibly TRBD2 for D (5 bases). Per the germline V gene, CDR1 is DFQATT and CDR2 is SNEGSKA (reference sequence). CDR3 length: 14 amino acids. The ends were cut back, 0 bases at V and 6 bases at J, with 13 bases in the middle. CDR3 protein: CSARDAPSLDTQYF. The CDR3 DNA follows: TGCAGTGCTAGAGATGCTCCTAGCTTGGATACGCAGTATTTT.

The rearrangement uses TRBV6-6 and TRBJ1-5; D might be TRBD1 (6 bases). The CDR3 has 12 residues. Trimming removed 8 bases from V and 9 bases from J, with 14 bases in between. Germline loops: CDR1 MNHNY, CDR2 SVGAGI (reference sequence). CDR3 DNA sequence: TGTGCCAGCTCCGGGTGGGGGCCGCCCCAGCATTTT. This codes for CASSGWGPPQHF.